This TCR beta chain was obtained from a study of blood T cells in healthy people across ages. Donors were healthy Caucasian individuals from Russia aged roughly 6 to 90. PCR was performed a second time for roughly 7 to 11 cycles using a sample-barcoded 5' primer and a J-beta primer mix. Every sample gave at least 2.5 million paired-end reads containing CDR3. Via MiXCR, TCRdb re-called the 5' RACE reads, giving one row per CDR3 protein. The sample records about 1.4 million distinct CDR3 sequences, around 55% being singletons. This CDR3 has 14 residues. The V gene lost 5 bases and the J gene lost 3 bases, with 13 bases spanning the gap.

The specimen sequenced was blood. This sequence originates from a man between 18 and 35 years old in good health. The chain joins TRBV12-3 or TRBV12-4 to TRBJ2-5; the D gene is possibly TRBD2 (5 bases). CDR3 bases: TGTGCCAGCAGTCCCGCGAGCGGTAAAGAGACCCAGTACTTC. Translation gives CASSPASGKETQYF.